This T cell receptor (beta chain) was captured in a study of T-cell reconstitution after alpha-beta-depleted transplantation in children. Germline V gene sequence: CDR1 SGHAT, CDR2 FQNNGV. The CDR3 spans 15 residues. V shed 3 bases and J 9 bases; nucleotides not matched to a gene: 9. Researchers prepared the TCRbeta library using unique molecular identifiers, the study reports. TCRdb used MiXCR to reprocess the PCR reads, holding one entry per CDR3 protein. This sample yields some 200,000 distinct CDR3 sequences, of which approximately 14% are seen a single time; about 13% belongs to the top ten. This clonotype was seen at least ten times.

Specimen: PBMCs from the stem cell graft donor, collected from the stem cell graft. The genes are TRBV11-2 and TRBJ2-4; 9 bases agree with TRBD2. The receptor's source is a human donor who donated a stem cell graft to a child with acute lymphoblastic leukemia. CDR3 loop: CASSFLREGSRIQYF. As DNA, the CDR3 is TGTGCCAGCAGCTTCCTGCGGGAGGGTTCGCGCATTCAGTACTTC.